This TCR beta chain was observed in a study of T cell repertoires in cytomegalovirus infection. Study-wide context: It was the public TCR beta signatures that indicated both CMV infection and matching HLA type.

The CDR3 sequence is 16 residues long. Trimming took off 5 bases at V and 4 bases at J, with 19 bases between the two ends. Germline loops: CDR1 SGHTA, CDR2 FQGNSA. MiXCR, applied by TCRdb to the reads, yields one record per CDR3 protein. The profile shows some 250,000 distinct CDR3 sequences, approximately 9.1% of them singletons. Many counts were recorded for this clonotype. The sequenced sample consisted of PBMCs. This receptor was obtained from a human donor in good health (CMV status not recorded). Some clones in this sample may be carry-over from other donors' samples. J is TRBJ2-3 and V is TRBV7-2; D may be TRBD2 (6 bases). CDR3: CASSLRRGPGADTQYF. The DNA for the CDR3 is TGTGCCAGCAGCCTCCGGAGGGGCCCTGGGGCAGATACGCAGTATTTT.